A single sample is the source of the 22 T cell receptor beta chains below, sequenced in a study of beta chain features in type 1 diabetes. TCRB transcripts that were expressed got sequenced, as all of the isolated RNA had been reverse transcribed. Clones were read by immunoSEQ multiplex PCR, and TCRdb kept only the in-frame ones, dropping some. This table holds about 290,000 clones, approximately 8% found once. Sequencing was done on a sample of central memory CD4+ T cells from blood. The receptors here all came from a woman aged 18-30 years in good health.

The gene calls are TRBV7-8 and TRBJ2-7, with a possible D match to TRBD2 (5 bases). The CDR3 runs 14 residues. Germline V gene data show CDR1 as SGHVS and CDR2 as FQNEAQ. The V end was cut by 0 bases, the J end by 3 bases, with 9 bases between. CDR3 bases: TGTGCCAGCAGCTTAGCGGGAGTGGACTACGAGCAGTACTTC. Its translation: CASSLAGVDYEQYF.

This clone was counted a few times. The CDR3 is CASRLRGGLAGNIQYF. DNA for the CDR3: TGTGCCAGCAGACTTAGGGGCGGACTAGCGGGGAACATTCAGTACTTC. V usage is TRBV27 and J usage is TRBJ2-4; 12 bases are shared with TRBD2. Germline CDR1 and CDR2: MNHEY and SMNVEV (reference sequence). The length of the CDR3 is 16 residues. V shed 6 bases, J shed 7 bases, and the junction held 10 bases outside the gene matches.

This clone was picked up a small number of times. V is TRBV28 and J is TRBJ1-2; 8 bases map to TRBD1. The CDR3 has 13 residues. Germline lookup yields CDR1 MDHEN and CDR2 SYDVKM. J was trimmed by 4 bases and V by 9 bases; bases with no gene match: 7. CDR3 amino acids: CASSDRAGYGYTF. The CDR3 coding sequence is TGTGCCAGTTCGGACAGGGCGGGCTATGGCTACACCTTC.

V is TRBV18 and J is TRBJ2-5; D not certain. Germline V gives CDR1 KGHSH, CDR2 LQKENI. This CDR3 spans 14 amino acids. V shed 3 bases and J shed 2 bases, with 10 bases lying between them. The CDR3 loop is CASSPREQQETQYF. Here the CDR3 DNA reads TGTGCCAGCTCACCCAGAGAACAGCAAGAGACCCAGTACTTC.

The rearrangement uses TRBV11-2 and TRBJ2-7, with 9 bases aligning to TRBD1. This CDR3 has 14 amino acids. Germline values: CDR1 SGHAT, CDR2 FQNNGV. With V trimmed by 5 bases and J by 4 bases, 6 bases remained unmatched. The CDR3 loop is CASSPGQGFYEQYV. The CDR3, as DNA: TGTGCCAGCAGCCCGGGACAGGGTTTTTACGAGCAGTACGTC.

This sequence joins TRBV5-4 and TRBJ2-1; D unresolved. The CDR3 runs 13 residues. In germline, CDR1 is SGHNT, CDR2 YYREEE (reference sequence). The V end lost 4 bases, the J end lost 14 bases, and 19 bases lay between the germline ends. CDR3: CASSRTESGRKFF. The CDR3 nucleotides read TGTGCCAGCAGCAGAACAGAATCCGGAAGGAAGTTCTTC.

In its sample, this clone was seen a few times. The CDR3 sequence: CASSVAAQGDGYTF. The CDR3, as DNA: TGTGCCAGCAGCGTAGCTGCACAGGGGGATGGCTACACCTTC. The chain couples TRBV9 to TRBJ1-2; 8 bases fit TRBD1. Trimming removed 0 bases from V and 6 bases from J; junction bases left unmatched: 4. Germline V CDR1 and CDR2: SGDLS, YYNGEE. This CDR3 region has 14 residues.

The chain links TRBV30 to TRBJ2-1, with D tentatively TRBD2 (5 bases). Per the germline V gene, CDR1 is GTSNPN and CDR2 is SVGIG (reference sequence). V gave up 3 bases and J gave up 0 bases, with 9 bases separating them. The CDR3 extends over 14 amino acids. The CDR3 sequence: CAWSGLVSYNEQFF. The CDR3 region has the DNA TGTGCCTGGAGCGGACTGGTCTCCTACAATGAGCAGTTCTTC.

A single count supports this clone. V gene TRBV7-9 combines with J gene TRBJ2-3; no definite D call. V lost 6 bases, J lost 0 bases, and 7 bases lay in between. CDR1 and CDR2 from the germline V gene are SEHNR and FQNEAQ (reference sequence). This CDR3 comprises 13 residues. CDR3 in DNA: TGTGCCAGCAGTCCCAAAAGCACAGATACGCAGTATTTT. This codes for CASSPKSTDTQYF.

J is TRBJ2-5 and V is TRBV9; 9 bases match TRBD2. V was pared by 4 bases and J by 5 bases, with 6 bases of the junction left unmatched. The CDR3 loop spans 14 amino acids. Per the germline V gene, CDR1 is SGDLS and CDR2 is YYNGEE. The CDR3 spells CASSKGGGAETQYF. As DNA, the CDR3 is TGTGCCAGCAGCAAGGGCGGGGGGGCGGAGACCCAGTACTTC.

The V call is TRBV7-2, the J call TRBJ2-5, with D perhaps given as TRBD1 or TRBD2 (6 bases each). With 2 bases removed from V and 7 bases from J, the gap between germline ends came to 14 bases. Per germline, CDR1 SGHTA and CDR2 FQGNSA. The CDR3 has 14 amino acids. CDR3 sequence (DNA): TGTGCCAGCAGCTTATTGGGGGGCGAGGGGACCCAGTACTTC. It encodes CASSLLGGEGTQYF.

The chain has TRBV4-3 and TRBJ1-1, with D unclear. V lost 3 bases and J 5 bases, leaving 16 bases between the germline ends. This CDR3 is built from 15 residues. Germline CDR1 reads LGHNA; CDR2 reads YSLEER. CDR3 in amino acids: CASSHHSERETEAFF. CDR3 DNA: TGCGCCAGCAGCCATCACAGCGAGAGGGAGACTGAAGCTTTCTTT.

This clone has only a few counts. The genes are TRBV7-9 and TRBJ1-1, with no clear D. The CDR3 totals 11 residues. The germline V gene encodes CDR1 SEHNR and CDR2 FQNEAQ (reference sequence). Between the trimmed V and J ends, which lost 7 bases and 1 base, there was a span of 4 bases. CDR3 DNA: TGTGCCAGCACCCCGAACACTGAAGCTTTCTTT. Encoded protein: CASTPNTEAFF.

The chain has TRBV7-3 and TRBJ2-3; D perhaps matches TRBD2 (5 bases). CDR3 size: 14 residues. With 5 bases removed from V and 5 bases from J, the gap between germline ends came to 14 bases. The germline CDR1 and CDR2 sequences are SGHTA and FQGTGA. CDR3 bases: TGTGCCAGCAGCCCCAGCGGAGCAATAGATACGCAGTATTTT. This sequence encodes CASSPSGAIDTQYF.

The chain couples TRBV13 to TRBJ2-7; D not certain. This CDR3 region has 12 residues. Germline V CDR1 and CDR2: PRHDT, FYEKMQ (reference sequence). The V end was cut by 4 bases, the J end by 7 bases, with 11 bases between. In DNA, the CDR3 is TGTGCCAGCAGCTCCCCCGAGGCGGAGCAGTACTTC. It codes for CASSSPEAEQYF.

CDR3 in amino acids: CASSAGQGVGLNEKLFF. CDR3 DNA: TGTGCCAGCAGCGCGGGACAGGGAGTAGGGCTAAATGAAAAACTGTTTTTT. The V and J genes are TRBV9 and TRBJ1-4, with TRBD1 matching 9 bases. This CDR3 has 17 amino acids. Per germline, CDR1 SGDLS and CDR2 YYNGEE. The J segment lost 5 bases and the V segment lost 3 bases, leaving 11 bases of the junction unmatched.

The rearrangement links TRBV5-6 to TRBJ2-3, with 8 bases identical to TRBD2. Germline V CDR1 and CDR2: SGHDT, YYEEEE. The CDR3 is 16 amino acids. The trim removed 3 bases at V and 4 bases at J, leaving 10 bases unmatched. The CDR3 DNA follows: TGTGCCAGCAGCTCGGACGGGACTAGGGCCGCAGATACGCAGTATTTT. This codes for CASSSDGTRAADTQYF.

This clone was counted many times. The chain joins TRBV18 to TRBJ2-7; TRBD1 matches 8 bases. Germline assignment: CDR1 KGHSH and CDR2 LQKENI. Trimming cost V 4 bases and J 7 bases; bases outside gene matches: 6. The CDR3 has 13 residues. In DNA form, the CDR3 reads TGTGCCAGCTCACAGACAGGGGCAAGAGAGCAGTACTTC. The encoded protein is CASSQTGAREQYF.

This clone has a count of ten or more. The chain has TRBV4-3 and TRBJ2-5; TRBD2 is a possible D gene (5 bases). Germline CDR1 is LGHNA and CDR2 is YSLEER. The CDR3 loop spans 15 amino acids. Trimming removed 0 bases from V and 5 bases from J, with 13 bases in between. The CDR3 region is CASSQESAGGETQYF. The CDR3 DNA reads TGCGCCAGCAGCCAAGAATCGGCGGGCGGCGAGACCCAGTACTTC.

This clone was observed a few times. The genes are TRBV7-6 and TRBJ2-2; D is possibly TRBD1 (6 bases). The CDR3 has 13 amino acids. Germline CDR1 reads SGHVS; CDR2 reads FNYEAQ. The DNA of the CDR3 is TGTGTCAACAGGGACCCGAACGGCGGGGAGCTGTTTTTT. Protein product: CVNRDPNGGELFF.

Only a few counts were recorded for this clone. The chain has TRBV7-2 and TRBJ2-3, with TRBD2 identical over 15 bases. Per germline, CDR1 SGHTA and CDR2 FQGNSA. The CDR3 length is 18 residues. Trimming took 5 bases from V and 4 from J; bases not matched to a gene: 10. The CDR3 here is CASSPQPGLAGGPDTQYF. The CDR3 DNA sequence: TGTGCCAGCAGCCCGCAACCGGGACTAGCGGGAGGACCAGATACGCAGTATTTT. Using reference TRBV7-2 and TRBJ2-3 for the parts outside the CDR3, the full variable domain is GAGVSQSPSNKVTEKGKDVELRCDPISGHTALYWYRQSLGQGLEFLIYFQGNSAPDKSGLPSDRFSAERTGGSVSTLTIQRTQQEDSAVYLCASSPQPGLAGGPDTQYFGPGTRLTVL.

V gene TRBV27 combines with J gene TRBJ2-6; weak D call: TRBD2 (6 bases). The CDR3 totals 17 residues. The germline V gene has CDR1 MNHEY and CDR2 SMNVEV (reference sequence). Trimming pared 6 bases from V and 0 bases from J, leaving 15 bases between. CDR3 amino acids: CASRPGDGYSGANVLTF. As DNA, the CDR3 is TGTGCCAGCAGGCCGGGGGACGGGTACTCTGGGGCCAACGTCCTGACTTTC.